The 28 T cell receptor beta chains given below trace back to one sample, sequenced in a study of cytomegalovirus exposure and HLA in healthy donors (dated by TCRdb to the late 2010s). The library was built by means of the immunoSEQ multiplex PCR assay. The multiplex PCR relied on a mix of 60 forward primers for TCR Vbeta segments and 13 reverse primers for TCR Jbeta segments. TCRdb holds this immuneACCESS table with in-frame rearrangements only. Some clones are missing; in checked studies, unresolved V genes explain under half, and the rest has no known cause. In this sample the table shows over 40,000 clones, about two thirds of which occur a single time. The ten largest clonotypes hold about 12% of the sample. Material for sequencing was PBMCs. The receptors originated from a man aged 55 to 70 in good health and CMV-seropositive.

The chain employs TRBV29-1 and TRBJ2-7, with 9 bases aligning to TRBD2. CDR1 and CDR2 (germline): SQVTM, ANQGSEA. After removal of 4 bases from V and 6 bases from J, the junction contained 7 bases not matched to a gene. CDR3 length equals 13 residues. The DNA of the CDR3 is TGCAGCGTTGGATCTAGCGGGACCGGCGAGCAGTACTTC. Its protein product is CSVGSSGTGEQYF.

This clone has a single count. This chain links TRBV10-3 with TRBJ1-1; the D is unclear. The CDR3 totals 15 residues. CDR1 is ENHRY and CDR2 is SYGVKD in the germline V gene. The V and J ends lost 0 bases and 0 bases respectively, with 8 bases between them. The CDR3 bases are TGTGCCATCAGTGAGTCGAGGATCATGAACACTGAAGCTTTCTTT. It codes for CAISESRIMNTEAFF.

The chain joins TRBV6-1 to TRBJ2-5, with TRBD1 matching over 7 bases. The trim removed 1 base at V and 4 bases at J, leaving 3 bases unmatched. The CDR3 consists of 14 residues. From germline, CDR1 is MNHNS and CDR2 SASEGT. The CDR3: CASSEGQGVETQYF. The CDR3 DNA reads as TGTGCCAGCAGTGAAGGTCAGGGGGTAGAGACCCAGTACTTC.

The V call is TRBV15, the J call TRBJ2-1, with D tentatively TRBD1 (5 bases). This CDR3 is 12 amino acids long. V lost 0 bases, J lost 12 bases, and 9 bases lay in between. Germline lookup yields CDR1 LNHNV and CDR2 YYDKDF (reference sequence). The CDR3 loop reads CATSRDLGRQFF. CDR3 nucleotides: TGTGCCACCAGCAGAGATTTGGGGCGGCAGTTCTTC.

This clone has just a few counts. The V gene is TRBV7-2, the J gene TRBJ2-1; the match to TRBD2 covers 10 bases. The germline V gene has CDR1 SGHTA and CDR2 FQGNSA. The J segment lost 2 bases and the V segment lost 4 bases, leaving 8 bases of the junction unmatched. This CDR3 has 17 residues. The CDR3 protein is CASSSRGLAVTYNEQFF. The CDR3 nucleotides are TGTGCCAGCAGCTCCCGTGGACTAGCGGTAACCTACAATGAGCAGTTCTTC.

The chain is built from TRBV4-3 and TRBJ2-7, with D perhaps TRBD1 (5 bases). V was cut by 0 bases and J by 5 bases, with 11 bases left in between. The CDR3 spans 14 residues. The germline V gene has CDR1 LGHNA and CDR2 YSLEER. CDR3 sequence: CASSQEAGIDEQYF. In DNA, the CDR3 is TGCGCCAGCAGCCAAGAGGCAGGGATCGACGAGCAGTACTTC.

The V call is TRBV4-2, the J call TRBJ2-4, with 8 positions matching TRBD2. The CDR3 is 18 amino acids. V shed 2 bases, J shed 0 bases, and the junction held 9 bases outside the gene matches. CDR1 and CDR2 (germline): LGHNA, YNFKEQ. CDR3 sequence: CASSQITSGSRAKNIQYF. CDR3 DNA sequence: TGTGCCAGCAGCCAAATTACGAGCGGGAGTAGAGCCAAAAACATTCAGTACTTC.

This clone turned up a few times. The chain combines TRBV4-2 with TRBJ2-3; possible D gene TRBD2, 6 bases. The V end lost 0 bases, the J end lost 0 bases, and 13 bases lay between the germline ends. This CDR3 region has 17 residues. Germline V CDR1 and CDR2: LGHNA, YNFKEQ. The CDR3 nucleotides are TGTGCCAGCAGCCAAGAAGTCTTAGCGGCTAGCACAGATACGCAGTATTTT. Its translation is CASSQEVLAASTDTQYF.

This clone was recorded a few times. The genes are TRBV13 and TRBJ2-1; no definite D call. CDR3 length equals 15 residues. CDR1 and CDR2 (germline): PRHDT, FYEKMQ (reference sequence). Trimming left V 3 bases short and J 5 bases short, with 14 bases between. CDR3 amino acids: CASSLVYGSDNEQFF. The DNA for the CDR3 is TGTGCCAGCAGCTTGGTATACGGTTCTGACAATGAGCAGTTCTTC.

The chain carries TRBV5-1 and TRBJ2-3; D gene uncertain. This CDR3 is built from 12 residues. Trimming removed 1 base at V and 5 bases at J, with 5 bases between. Germline CDR1 reads SGHRS; CDR2 reads YFSETQ. The CDR3 DNA sequence: TGCGCCAGCAGCTTGAACGGAGATACGCAGTATTTT. Encoded protein: CASSLNGDTQYF.

This clone was picked up one time. The chain recombines TRBV29-1 with TRBJ2-7; 8 positions agree with TRBD1. Germline V gene data show CDR1 as SQVTM and CDR2 as ANQGSEA. Losses at the gene ends were 6 bases for V and 5 bases for J; bases not matched to a gene: 6. This CDR3 is built from 12 residues. The CDR3 region is CSVKTGGHEQYF. The CDR3 DNA follows: TGCAGCGTGAAAACAGGGGGGCACGAGCAGTACTTC.

This clone has only a few counts. V gene TRBV21-1 combines with J gene TRBJ1-5; the table's D call of TRBD1 was not tested on the DNA. TRBV21-1 is listed as a pseudogene. This CDR3 comprises 15 residues. CDR3 region: CASSLGEGSPQPQHF. The CDR3, as DNA: TGTGCCAGCAGCCTAGGGGAAGGGTCCCCCCAGCCCCAGCATTTT.

This sequence joins TRBV7-9 and TRBJ2-1, with a tentative D call TRBD2 (5 bases). Per germline, CDR1 SEHNR and CDR2 FQNEAQ (reference sequence). V dropped 4 bases and J dropped 2 bases, with 15 bases sitting between them. The CDR3 has 16 amino acids. The CDR3 protein is CASSSITPRAYNEQFF. CDR3 nucleotides: TGTGCCAGCAGCTCGATTACGCCGCGGGCCTACAATGAGCAGTTCTTC.

This clone was observed a handful of times. J is TRBJ2-1 and V is TRBV9, with D tentatively TRBD2 (6 bases). The CDR3 totals 15 residues. CDR1 SGDLS and CDR2 YYNGEE come from the germline V gene. With 1 base removed from V and 3 bases from J, the gap between germline ends came to 11 bases. This CDR3 reads CASSVLATDYNEQFF. The CDR3 nucleotides are TGTGCCAGCAGCGTACTAGCGACGGACTACAATGAGCAGTTCTTC. Variable domain in full (rest from reference TRBV9 and TRBJ2-1): DSGVTQTPKHLITATGQRVTLRCSPRSGDLSVYWYQQSLDQGLQFLIQYYNGEERAKGNILERFSAQQFPDLHSELNLSSLELGDSALYFCASSVLATDYNEQFFGPGTRLTVL.

The rearrangement joins TRBV2 to TRBJ1-4; D gene ambiguous. This CDR3 has 12 residues. Trimming removed 7 bases at V and 8 bases at J, with 11 bases between. The germline V gene has CDR1 SNHLY and CDR2 FYNNEI. The DNA of the CDR3 is TGTGCCAGCAAGTCGATTCGGGAAAAACTGTTTTTT. This translates into CASKSIREKLFF.

The chain combines TRBV30 with TRBJ2-1, with 10 bases aligning to TRBD2. CDR3 length: 14 amino acids. The V gene's germline CDR1 is GTSNPN and CDR2 SVGIG (reference sequence). Losses at the gene ends were 1 base for V and 8 bases for J; bases not matched to a gene: 5. CDR3 nucleotide sequence: TGTGCCTGGAGTGGTTGGCTAGCGGGAGATGAGCAGTTCTTC. This encodes CAWSGWLAGDEQFF. The full variable domain, rest sourced from reference TRBV30 and TRBJ2-1, is SQTIHQWPATLVQPVGSPLSLECTVEGTSNPNLYWYRQAAGRGLQLLFYSVGIGQISSEVPQNLSASRPQDRQFILSSKKLLLSDSGFYLCAWSGWLAGDEQFFGPGTRLTVL.

The V and J genes are TRBV7-2 and TRBJ2-7, with 9 bases identical to TRBD2. Germline CDR1 SGHTA, CDR2 FQGNSA. After removal of 2 bases from V and 2 bases from J, the junction contained 13 bases not matched to a gene. The CDR3 has 18 residues. The CDR3 reads CASSLSRVLAGVPYEQYF. As DNA, the CDR3 is TGTGCCAGCAGCTTATCCCGGGTGTTAGCGGGAGTCCCCTACGAGCAGTACTTC. Full variable domain (missing parts from reference TRBV7-2 and TRBJ2-7): GAGVSQSPSNKVTEKGKDVELRCDPISGHTALYWYRQSLGQGLEFLIYFQGNSAPDKSGLPSDRFSAERTGGSVSTLTIQRTQQEDSAVYLCASSLSRVLAGVPYEQYFGPGTRLTVT.

V usage is TRBV6-1 and J usage is TRBJ2-2; 10 positions agree with TRBD2. The length of the CDR3 is 15 residues. The germline V gene has CDR1 MNHNS and CDR2 SASEGT. J gave up 1 base and V 8 bases, and 4 bases lay outside the gene matches. CDR3 loop: CASFSSGRNTGELFF. The CDR3 DNA is TGTGCCAGCTTTTCTAGCGGGAGGAACACCGGGGAGCTGTTTTTT.

This clone occurred a few times. The rearrangement uses TRBV7-6 and TRBJ2-2, with 7 bases that match TRBD2. The CDR3 is made up of 15 amino acids. CDR1 SGHVS and CDR2 FNYEAQ come from the germline V gene. V was pared by 5 bases and J by 0 bases, with 3 bases of the junction left unmatched. In DNA, the CDR3 is TGTGCCAGCAGCCGACTAGCCTCGAACACCGGGGAGCTGTTTTTT. Protein product: CASSRLASNTGELFF.

V usage is TRBV5-1 and J usage is TRBJ1-1; D is perhaps TRBD1 (5 bases). The germline V and J ends were trimmed by 6 bases and 0 bases, with 15 bases remaining between them. This CDR3 contains 15 residues. Germline V lookup: CDR1 SGHRS, CDR2 YFSETQ. The CDR3 loop is CASTRGAVMNTEAFF. The CDR3 DNA follows: TGCGCCAGCACGCGTGGGGCCGTGATGAACACTGAAGCTTTCTTT.

The CDR3 region is CASSQDRHSNEKLFF. The CDR3 DNA follows: TGCGCCAGCAGCCAAGATAGACACTCTAATGAAAAACTGTTTTTT. This rearrangement joins TRBV4-3 to TRBJ1-4, with D uncertain. Trimming cost V 0 bases and J 3 bases, with 8 bases left between them. The CDR3 runs to 15 residues. Germline lookup yields CDR1 LGHNA and CDR2 YSLEER.

The CDR3 here is CASSLAGLAAAGDTQYF. The CDR3 region has the DNA TGTGCCAGCAGCTTAGCTGGGTTAGCGGCCGCGGGAGATACGCAGTATTTT. This chain joins TRBV7-2 and TRBJ2-3; D is perhaps TRBD2 (6 bases). Germline V gives CDR1 SGHTA, CDR2 FQGNSA. This CDR3 contains 17 residues. V was trimmed by 0 bases and J by 5 bases, leaving 18 bases between them.

This chain connects TRBV5-1 to TRBJ2-5; TRBD2 might be the D (5 bases). The V gene's germline CDR1 is SGHRS and CDR2 YFSETQ. The CDR3 has 15 amino acids. The V end lost 1 base, the J end lost 1 base, and 11 bases lay between the germline ends. In DNA form, the CDR3 reads TGCGCCAGCAGCTTGAGGACTTCCTCCCAAGAGACCCAGTACTTC. Translation: CASSLRTSSQETQYF.

This clone was seen a handful of times. The sample has other DNA sequences that encode this CDR3 too. The V gene is TRBV5-4, the J gene TRBJ1-4, with 7 bases aligning to TRBD1. Germline-derived CDR1 and CDR2 are SGHNT and YYREEE (reference sequence). The J segment lost 4 bases and the V segment lost 4 bases, leaving 4 bases of the junction unmatched. The CDR3 loop spans 14 amino acids. The CDR3, as DNA: TGTGCCAGCAGCCCGGGACAGCGTAATGAAAAACTGTTTTTT. Protein: CASSPGQRNEKLFF.

This clone has only one observation. The chain is built from TRBV4-1 and TRBJ1-3, with D tentatively TRBD1 (5 bases). The CDR3 consists of 15 residues. The ends were cut back, 3 bases at V and 0 bases at J, with 9 bases in the middle. Per germline, CDR1 MGHRA and CDR2 YSYEKL. In DNA, the CDR3 is TGCGCCAGCAGCCAGCCGGGACTCTCTGGAAACACCATATATTTT. It is translated as CASSQPGLSGNTIYF.

V usage is TRBV27 and J usage is TRBJ2-3, with D tentatively TRBD2 (6 bases). From germline, CDR1 is MNHEY and CDR2 SMNVEV (reference sequence). V lost 4 bases and J lost 4, with 15 bases in between. The CDR3 is 15 amino acids. CDR3 protein: CASSSITGVPDTQYF. The CDR3 DNA reads as TGTGCCAGCAGTTCCATTACGGGAGTCCCAGATACGCAGTATTTT.

In regard to this clone: The sample carries other DNA sequences with the same CDR3. The chain uses TRBV5-4 and TRBJ1-2; D ambiguous. Germline V gives CDR1 SGHNT, CDR2 YYREEE (reference sequence). This CDR3 is 13 amino acids long. Trimming stripped 0 bases from V and 2 bases from J, with 5 bases between. The CDR3 spells CASSLDSNYGYTF. DNA for the CDR3: TGTGCCAGCAGCTTGGACAGCAACTATGGCTACACCTTC. Complete variable domain (other parts from reference TRBV5-4 and TRBJ1-2): ETGVTQSPTHLIKTRGQQVTLRCSSQSGHNTVSWYQQALGQGPQFIFQYYREEENGRGNFPPRFSGLQFPNYSSELNVNALELDDSALYLCASSLDSNYGYTFGSGTRLTVV.

The J gene is TRBJ2-1, the V gene TRBV4-2; D not certain. CDR3 length: 16 amino acids. The V end was cut by 0 bases, the J end by 0 bases, with 9 bases between. Germline V gives CDR1 LGHNA, CDR2 YNFKEQ. CDR3 sequence: CASSQDFDSSYNEQFF. For the CDR3, the DNA is TGTGCCAGCAGCCAAGATTTCGATAGCTCCTACAATGAGCAGTTCTTC.